A selection of T cell receptor beta chains follows, all from one sample in a study of blood T cell repertoires in COVID-19. The assay was immunoSEQ multiplex PCR, and TCRdb's table has in-frame clones only and misses some. The table records fewer than 300,000 clones, about 90% of them present only once. Sequenced sample: peripheral blood. Receptors were obtained from a woman aged 50 to 60 with COVID-19, enrolled during active disease. Both conserved end residues are part of each CDR3. The D gene is left open where the match is weak. A row's size may be missing; if present it is once, few, many or a size class.

V	D	J	size	CDR3	DNA
TRBV21-1	NA	TRBJ2-2	NA	CASVLCSGELFF	TGTGCCAGCGTTCTCTGTTCCGGGGAGCTGTTTTTT
TRBV19	TRBD1	TRBJ2-4	NA	CASSHHKGDRDGIAKNIQYF	TGTGCCAGTAGTCATCACAAGGGGGACAGGGATGGTATAGCCAAAAACATTCAGTACTTC
TRBV7-2	TRBD1	TRBJ2-7	NA	CASSWDRSYEQYF	TGTGCCAGCAGCTGGGACAGATCCTACGAGCAGTACTTC
TRBV19	TRBD1	TRBJ2-7	NA	CASTPDRGDEQYF	TGTGCCAGTACTCCGGACAGGGGTGACGAGCAGTACTTC
TRBV19	NA	TRBJ2-7	NA	CASNDGDYEQYF	TGTGCCAGTAACGACGGAGACTACGAGCAGTACTTC
TRBV19	NA	TRBJ1-2	NA	CASTDGQRLINGYTF	TGTGCCAGTACCGATGGTCAGAGACTCATTAATGGCTACACCTTC
TRBV27	TRBD2	TRBJ2-2	NA	CASSLRRSGSITGELFF	TGTGCCAGCAGTTTACGGAGGAGCGGGAGTATCACCGGGGAGCTGTTTTTT
TRBV7-7	NA	TRBJ2-5	NA	CASSLGGLGQLKTQYF	TGTGCCAGCAGCTTAGGGGGGCTAGGGCAACTGAAGACCCAGTACTTC
TRBV11-2	TRBD1	TRBJ1-2	NA	CASSLESDRGMGSGYTF	TGTGCCAGCAGCTTAGAAAGTGACAGGGGGATGGGCTCTGGCTACACCTTC
TRBV6-5	TRBD2	TRBJ2-7	NA	CASRREGLYEQYF	TGTGCCAGCAGGAGGGAGGGGCTTTACGAGCAGTACTTC
TRBV5-1	TRBD1	TRBJ1-2	NA	CASRKGTGEGMVYGYTF	TGCGCCAGCAGGAAAGGGACAGGGGAGGGCATGGTCTATGGCTACACCTTC
TRBV11-2	TRBD2	TRBJ2-7	NA	CASSLRLAGAGGYSEQYF	TGTGCCAGCAGCTTGCGTCTAGCGGGAGCGGGAGGCTATTCCGAGCAGTACTTC
TRBV12-5	TRBD1	TRBJ1-5	NA	CASGPSGTEKTGQPQHF	TGTGCTAGTGGTCCATCCGGGACAGAGAAAACAGGACAGCCCCAGCATTTT
TRBV4-3	NA	TRBJ2-7	NA	CASSQDVAGNSYEQYF	TGCGCCAGCAGCCAAGATGTGGCGGGAAACTCCTACGAGCAGTACTTC
TRBV6-5	TRBD1	TRBJ1-2	NA	CASSPGTERYGYTF	TGTGCCAGCAGCCCCGGGACAGAGAGATATGGCTACACCTTC
TRBV5-1	NA	TRBJ2-2	NA	CASSLAWRNTGELFF	TGCGCCAGCAGCTTGGCCTGGAGGAACACCGGGGAGCTGTTTTTT
TRBV24-1	TRBD1	TRBJ1-4	NA	CATSDPGGEGEKLFF	TGTGCCACCAGTGACCCAGGGGGCGAAGGTGAAAAACTGTTTTTT
TRBV2	NA	TRBJ1-2	NA	CASSVGGSTYTF	TGTGCCAGCAGTGTAGGTGGGAGTACCTACACCTTC
TRBV11-1	TRBD1	TRBJ2-7	NA	CASSWDRGLYEQYF	TGTGCCAGCAGCTGGGACAGGGGGCTGTACGAGCAGTACTTC
TRBV14	NA	TRBJ2-2	NA	CASSQVQANTGELFF	TGTGCCAGCAGCCAAGTCCAGGCGAACACCGGGGAGCTGTTTTTT
TRBV5-1	TRBD1	TRBJ2-3	NA	CASRNRDRGSDTQYF	TGCGCCAGCAGGAACCGGGACAGGGGTTCAGATACGCAGTATTTT
TRBV15	NA	TRBJ1-3	NA	CATSRDLSELPGNTIYF	TGTGCCACCAGCAGAGATCTGAGCGAACTCCCTGGAAACACCATATATTTT
TRBV24-1	TRBD2	TRBJ2-1	NA	CATSDLGGRASNEQFF	TGTGCCACCAGTGATCTTGGCGGGAGGGCCTCCAATGAGCAGTTCTTC
TRBV29-1	NA	TRBJ2-6	NA	CSVPNEAGANVLTF	TGCAGCGTCCCCAACGAAGCGGGGGCCAACGTCCTGACTTTC
TRBV7-2	NA	TRBJ2-3	NA	CASSLSTFADTQYF	TGTGCCAGCAGCTTAAGTACATTTGCAGATACGCAGTATTTT
TRBV12-3/TRBV12-4	NA	TRBJ1-3	few	CASSQGNTIYF	TGTGCCAGCAGTCAAGGAAACACCATATATTTT
TRBV21-1	NA	TRBJ2-7	NA	CASSKAQGTGSSYEQYF	TGTGCCAGCAGCAAAGCGCAAGGGACAGGGAGCTCCTACGAGCAGTACTTC
TRBV29-1	NA	TRBJ2-2	once	CSVEVLNTGELFF	TGCAGCGTTGAAGTGTTAAACACCGGGGAGCTGTTTTTT